Described below is a single T cell receptor (beta chain) sequence and its context. The data stem from a study of T cell changes during pregnancy in multiple sclerosis. Clones were sequenced by immunoSEQ multiplex PCR, and TCRdb holds only the in-frame ones, with some missing. The table has about 41,000 clones, 90% to 95% seen once. CDR1 and CDR2 from the germline V gene are MNHEY and SMNVEV (reference sequence). Trimming at V came to 6 bases and at J to 1 base, leaving 7 bases not matched to a gene. The CDR3 totals 15 residues. The chain couples TRBV27 to TRBJ1-2; 8 bases are a match to TRBD1. Here the sequenced sample was CD8+ T cells from peripheral blood mononuclear cells, taken in the third trimester of pregnancy. This TCR derives from a female donor with multiple sclerosis, enrolled in a pregnancy study. The CDR3 reads CASRMTGAFNYGYTF. The CDR3, as DNA: TGTGCCAGCAGGATGACAGGGGCGTTTAACTATGGCTACACCTTC.